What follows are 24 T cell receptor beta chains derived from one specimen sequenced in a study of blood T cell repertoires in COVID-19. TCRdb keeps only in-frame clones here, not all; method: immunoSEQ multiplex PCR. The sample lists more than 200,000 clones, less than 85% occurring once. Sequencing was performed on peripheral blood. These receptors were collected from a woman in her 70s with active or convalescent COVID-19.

Here the CDR3 reads CSVEDAGYGYTF. The CDR3 DNA reads TGCAGCGTTGAAGACGCCGGGTATGGCTACACCTTC. The V call is TRBV29-1, the J call TRBJ1-2; D ambiguous. The CDR3 contains 12 residues. Trimming shortened V by 0 bases and J by 5 bases, and 7 bases separated the two germline ends. From germline, CDR1 is SQVTM and CDR2 ANQGSEA.

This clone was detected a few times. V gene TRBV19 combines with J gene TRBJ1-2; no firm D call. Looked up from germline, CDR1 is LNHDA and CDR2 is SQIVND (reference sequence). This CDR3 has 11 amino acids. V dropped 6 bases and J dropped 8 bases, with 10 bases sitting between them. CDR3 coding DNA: TGTGCCAGTAGCGACCCGGGAGGCTACACCTTC. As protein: CASSDPGGYTF.

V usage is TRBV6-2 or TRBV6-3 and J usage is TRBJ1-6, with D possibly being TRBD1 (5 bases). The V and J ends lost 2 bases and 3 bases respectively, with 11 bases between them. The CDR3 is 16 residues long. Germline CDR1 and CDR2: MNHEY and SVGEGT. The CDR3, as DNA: TGTGCCAGCAGTTACGGGCAGGGCCTCTATAATTCACCCCTCCACTTT. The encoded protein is CASSYGQGLYNSPLHF.

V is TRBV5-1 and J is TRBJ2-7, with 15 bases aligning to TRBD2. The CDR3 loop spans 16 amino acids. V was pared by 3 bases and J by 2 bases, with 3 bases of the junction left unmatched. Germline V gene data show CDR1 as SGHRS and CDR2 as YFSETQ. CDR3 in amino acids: CASSWGLAGGTYEQYF. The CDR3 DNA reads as TGCGCCAGCAGCTGGGGACTAGCGGGGGGAACCTACGAGCAGTACTTC.

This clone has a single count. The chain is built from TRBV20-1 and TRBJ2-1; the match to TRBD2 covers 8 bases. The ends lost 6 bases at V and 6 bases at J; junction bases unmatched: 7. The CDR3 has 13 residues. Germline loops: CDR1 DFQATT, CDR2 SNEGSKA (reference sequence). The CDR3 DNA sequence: TGCAGTGCCAGTAGCGGGGCCTTCAATGAGCAGTTCTTC. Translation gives CSASSGAFNEQFF.

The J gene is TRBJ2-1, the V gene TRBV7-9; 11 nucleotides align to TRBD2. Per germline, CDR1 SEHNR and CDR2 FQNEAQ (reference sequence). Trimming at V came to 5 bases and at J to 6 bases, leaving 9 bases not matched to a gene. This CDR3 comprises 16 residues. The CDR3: CASSPEGLAGGNEQFF. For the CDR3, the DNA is TGTGCCAGCAGCCCAGAAGGTCTAGCGGGGGGCAATGAGCAGTTCTTC.

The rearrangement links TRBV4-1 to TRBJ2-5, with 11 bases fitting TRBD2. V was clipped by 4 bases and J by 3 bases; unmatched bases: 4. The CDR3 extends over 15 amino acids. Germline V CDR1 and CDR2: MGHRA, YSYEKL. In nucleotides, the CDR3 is TGCGCCAGCAGCCGCCAACTAGCGGGGGAAGAGACCCAGTACTTC. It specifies CASSRQLAGEETQYF.

CDR3 DNA sequence: TGTGCCAGCAGCATCGCAGGGCCCTACCAAGAGACCCAGTACTTC. Translation: CASSIAGPYQETQYF. The chain has TRBV21-1 and TRBJ2-5; TRBD1 is the table's D call and was not checked against the DNA. TRBV21-1 is an annotated pseudogene. CDR3 length equals 15 residues.

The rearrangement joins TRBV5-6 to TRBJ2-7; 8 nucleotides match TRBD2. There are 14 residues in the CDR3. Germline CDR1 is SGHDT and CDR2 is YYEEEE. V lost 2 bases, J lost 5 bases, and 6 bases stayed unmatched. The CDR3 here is CASSFEGAGDEQYF. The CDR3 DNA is TGTGCCAGCAGCTTCGAGGGAGCGGGGGACGAGCAGTACTTC.

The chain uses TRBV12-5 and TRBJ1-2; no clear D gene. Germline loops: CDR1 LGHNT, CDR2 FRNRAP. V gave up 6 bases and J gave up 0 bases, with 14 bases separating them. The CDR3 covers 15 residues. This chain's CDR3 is CASGLEEYPNYGYTF. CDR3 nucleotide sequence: TGTGCTAGTGGCTTAGAAGAGTACCCTAACTATGGCTACACCTTC.

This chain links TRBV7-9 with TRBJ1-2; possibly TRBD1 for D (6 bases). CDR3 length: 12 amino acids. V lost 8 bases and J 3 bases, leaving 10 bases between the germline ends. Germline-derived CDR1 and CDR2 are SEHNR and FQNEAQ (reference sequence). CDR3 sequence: CASGGADYGYTF. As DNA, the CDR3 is TGTGCCAGCGGGGGCGCGGACTATGGCTACACCTTC.

CDR3 sequence reads: CASSASGGATDTQYF. DNA for the CDR3: TGTGCCAGCAGCGCTAGCGGGGGGGCAACAGATACGCAGTATTTT. The chain carries TRBV7-2 and TRBJ2-3; 12 positions match TRBD2. The V gene's germline CDR1 is SGHTA and CDR2 FQGNSA. CDR3 size: 15 residues. V was clipped by 5 bases and J by 3 bases; unmatched bases: 3.

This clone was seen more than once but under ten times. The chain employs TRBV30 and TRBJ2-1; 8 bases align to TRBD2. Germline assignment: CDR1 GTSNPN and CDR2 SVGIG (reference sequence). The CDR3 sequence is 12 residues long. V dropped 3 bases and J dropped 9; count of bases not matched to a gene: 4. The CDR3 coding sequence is TGTGCCTGGAGGACTAGCGAGGCTGAGCAGTTCTTC. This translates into CAWRTSEAEQFF. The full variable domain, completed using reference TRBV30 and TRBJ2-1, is SQTIHQWPATLVQPVGSPLSLECTVEGTSNPNLYWYRQAAGRGLQLLFYSVGIGQISSEVPQNLSASRPQDRQFILSSKKLLLSDSGFYLCAWRTSEAEQFFGPGTRLTVL.

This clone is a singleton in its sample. The CDR3 region is CASSSNRDTEAFF. The CDR3, as DNA: TGTGCCAGCAGCTCAAACAGGGACACTGAAGCTTTCTTT. This rearrangement joins TRBV7-3 to TRBJ1-1, with a tentative D call TRBD1 (6 bases). Trimming stripped 4 bases from V and 3 bases from J, with 9 bases between. This CDR3 has 13 residues. The V gene's germline CDR1 is SGHTA and CDR2 FQGTGA.

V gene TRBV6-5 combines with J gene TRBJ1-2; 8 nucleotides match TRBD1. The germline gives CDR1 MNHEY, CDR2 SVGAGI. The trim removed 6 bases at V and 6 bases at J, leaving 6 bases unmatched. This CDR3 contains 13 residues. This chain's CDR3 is CASSRGQGDGYTF. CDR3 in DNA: TGTGCCAGCAGCCGAGGACAGGGAGATGGCTACACCTTC.

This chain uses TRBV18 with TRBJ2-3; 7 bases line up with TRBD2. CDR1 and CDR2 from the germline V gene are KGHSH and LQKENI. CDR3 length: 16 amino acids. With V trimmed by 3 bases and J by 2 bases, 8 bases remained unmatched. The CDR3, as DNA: TGTGCCAGCTCACCGGGTAGAGCGGGGTCCACAGATACGCAGTATTTT. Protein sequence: CASSPGRAGSTDTQYF.

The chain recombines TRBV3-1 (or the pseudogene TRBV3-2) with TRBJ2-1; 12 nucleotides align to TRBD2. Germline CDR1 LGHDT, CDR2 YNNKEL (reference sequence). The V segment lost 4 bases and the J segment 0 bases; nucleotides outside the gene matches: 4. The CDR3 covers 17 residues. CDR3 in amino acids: CASSRGTSGFSYNEQFF. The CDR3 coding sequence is TGTGCCAGCAGCCGTGGGACTAGCGGGTTCTCCTACAATGAGCAGTTCTTC.

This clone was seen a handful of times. The CDR3 region has the DNA TGTGCCAGCAGTCAGGGGGCGCGGGCTTTCTTT. As protein: CASSQGARAFF. V usage is TRBV6-5 and J usage is TRBJ1-1; TRBD1 matches at 8 bases. The V segment lost 5 bases and the J segment 11 bases; nucleotides outside the gene matches: 4. The CDR3 runs 11 residues. Germline CDR1 reads MNHEY; CDR2 reads SVGAGI.

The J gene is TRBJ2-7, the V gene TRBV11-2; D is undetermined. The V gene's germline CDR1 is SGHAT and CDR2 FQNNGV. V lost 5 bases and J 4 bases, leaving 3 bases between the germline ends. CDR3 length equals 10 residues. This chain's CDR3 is CASSQYEQYF. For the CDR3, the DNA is TGTGCCAGCAGCCAATACGAGCAGTACTTC. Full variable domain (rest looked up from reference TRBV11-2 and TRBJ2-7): EAGVAQSPRYKIIEKRQSVAFWCNPISGHATLYWYQQILGQGPKLLIQFQNNGVVDDSQLPKDRFSAERLKGVDSTLKIQPAKLEDSAVYLCASSQYEQYFGPGTRLTVT.

DNA for the CDR3: TGTGCCAGCAGCCCCGGACCGGGACAGGGTCTCTACAATGAGCAGTTCTTC. This sequence encodes CASSPGPGQGLYNEQFF. The rearrangement joins TRBV11-2 to TRBJ2-1; TRBD1 agrees at 9 bases. Trimming at V came to 5 bases and at J to 3 bases, leaving 11 bases not matched to a gene. This CDR3 has 17 amino acids. Germline V lookup: CDR1 SGHAT, CDR2 FQNNGV. The full variable domain, in which reference TRBV11-2 and TRBJ2-1 provide the parts outside the CDR3, is EAGVAQSPRYKIIEKRQSVAFWCNPISGHATLYWYQQILGQGPKLLIQFQNNGVVDDSQLPKDRFSAERLKGVDSTLKIQPAKLEDSAVYLCASSPGPGQGLYNEQFFGPGTRLTVL.

The CDR3 coding sequence is TGTGCCAGCAGCGCCGCGGGACAGGGAGGTTTCTCCTACGAGCAGTACTTC. Translated, it gives CASSAAGQGGFSYEQYF. This rearrangement joins TRBV21-1 to TRBJ2-7; TRBD1, the table's D call, was not compared with the DNA. TRBV21-1 is recorded as a pseudogene. The CDR3 is made up of 17 amino acids.

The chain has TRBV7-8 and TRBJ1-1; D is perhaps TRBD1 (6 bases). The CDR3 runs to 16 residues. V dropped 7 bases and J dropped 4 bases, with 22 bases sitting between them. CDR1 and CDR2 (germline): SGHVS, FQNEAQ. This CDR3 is CASIASRGGRVTEAFF. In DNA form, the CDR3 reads TGTGCCAGCATCGCCTCCCGCGGGGGCAGGGTCACTGAAGCTTTCTTT.

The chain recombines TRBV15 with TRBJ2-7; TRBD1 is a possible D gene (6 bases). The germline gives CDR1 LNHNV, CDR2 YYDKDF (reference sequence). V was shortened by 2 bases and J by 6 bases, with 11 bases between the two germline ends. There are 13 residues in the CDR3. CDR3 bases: TGTGCCACCAGCAGATCTCAGGGGTTCGAGCAGTACTTC. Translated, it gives CATSRSQGFEQYF. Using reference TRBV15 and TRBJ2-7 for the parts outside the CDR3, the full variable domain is DAMVIQNPRYQVTQFGKPVTLSCSQTLNHNVMYWYQQKSSQAPKLLFHYYDKDFNNEADTPDNFQSRRPNTSFCFLDIRSPGLGDTAMYLCATSRSQGFEQYFGPGTRLTVT.

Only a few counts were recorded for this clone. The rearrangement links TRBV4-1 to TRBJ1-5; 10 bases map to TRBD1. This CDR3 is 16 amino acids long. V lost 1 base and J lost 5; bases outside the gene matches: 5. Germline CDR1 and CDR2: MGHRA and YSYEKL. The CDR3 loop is CASSQVGTGDYQPQHF. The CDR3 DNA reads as TGCGCCAGCAGCCAAGTAGGGACAGGGGATTATCAGCCCCAGCATTTT.